Presented here are 4 T cell receptor beta chains from one specimen sequenced in a study of cytomegalovirus exposure and HLA in healthy donors. The PCR ran on 60 Vbeta and 13 Jbeta primers. The data were produced by immunoSEQ multiplex PCR, yet TCRdb's version contains in-frame clones alone and is incomplete. The table has over 110,000 clones, over 60% seen once. Sequencing was performed on PBMCs. The receptors were sampled from a male donor in good health and CMV-seropositive.

The V call is TRBV15, the J call TRBJ2-7, with TRBD1 identical over 8 bases. V shed 5 bases, J shed 4 bases, and the junction held 10 bases outside the gene matches. The CDR3 extends over 15 amino acids. Looked up from germline, CDR1 is LNHNV and CDR2 is YYDKDF (reference sequence). The CDR3 DNA reads TGTGCCACCAGCCGACCGACAGGGGAAACGTACGAGCAGTACTTC. Encoded protein: CATSRPTGETYEQYF.

The chain carries TRBV5-1 and TRBJ1-4, with 7 bases matching TRBD1. The CDR3 is made up of 15 amino acids. With V trimmed by 3 bases and J by 3 bases, 5 bases remained unmatched. CDR1 SGHRS and CDR2 YFSETQ come from the germline V gene. CDR3 DNA sequence: TGCGCCAGCAGCTCGACCGGGACAGCTAATGAAAAACTGTTTTTT. It specifies CASSSTGTANEKLFF.

The DNA for the CDR3 is TGTGCCAGTGGAGGGACAGCCAATCAGCCCCAGCATTTT. Its protein product is CASGGTANQPQHF. The J gene is TRBJ1-5, the V gene TRBV19; 7 nucleotides line up with TRBD1. This CDR3 has 13 residues. V shed 8 bases, J shed 3 bases, and the junction held 4 bases outside the gene matches. The germline gives CDR1 LNHDA, CDR2 SQIVND (reference sequence).

The V gene is TRBV28, the J gene TRBJ2-3, with 7 bases aligning to TRBD2. The germline V gene has CDR1 MDHEN and CDR2 SYDVKM. With V trimmed by 5 bases and J by 3 bases, 14 bases remained unmatched. The CDR3 length is 17 residues. The CDR3 sequence: CASSTGLVLKTTDTQYF. Written as DNA, the CDR3 is TGTGCCAGCAGTACTGGACTAGTATTGAAAACTACAGATACGCAGTATTTT.